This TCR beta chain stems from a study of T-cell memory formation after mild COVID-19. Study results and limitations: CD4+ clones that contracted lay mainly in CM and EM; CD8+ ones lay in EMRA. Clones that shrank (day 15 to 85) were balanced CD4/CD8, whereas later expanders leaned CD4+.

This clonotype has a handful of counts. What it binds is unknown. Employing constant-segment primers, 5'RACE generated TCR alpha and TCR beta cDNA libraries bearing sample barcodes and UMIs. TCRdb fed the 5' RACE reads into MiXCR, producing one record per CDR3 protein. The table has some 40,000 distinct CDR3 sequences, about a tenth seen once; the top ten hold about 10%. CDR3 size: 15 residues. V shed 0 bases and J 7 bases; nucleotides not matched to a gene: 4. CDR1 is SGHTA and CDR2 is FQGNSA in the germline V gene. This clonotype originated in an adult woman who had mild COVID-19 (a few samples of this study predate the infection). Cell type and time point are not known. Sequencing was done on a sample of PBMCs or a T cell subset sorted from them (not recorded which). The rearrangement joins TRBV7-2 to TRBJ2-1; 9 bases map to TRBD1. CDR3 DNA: TGTGCCAGCAGCTTAGCGGGGACAGGGAGGAATGAGCAGTTCTTC. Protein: CASSLAGTGRNEQFF.